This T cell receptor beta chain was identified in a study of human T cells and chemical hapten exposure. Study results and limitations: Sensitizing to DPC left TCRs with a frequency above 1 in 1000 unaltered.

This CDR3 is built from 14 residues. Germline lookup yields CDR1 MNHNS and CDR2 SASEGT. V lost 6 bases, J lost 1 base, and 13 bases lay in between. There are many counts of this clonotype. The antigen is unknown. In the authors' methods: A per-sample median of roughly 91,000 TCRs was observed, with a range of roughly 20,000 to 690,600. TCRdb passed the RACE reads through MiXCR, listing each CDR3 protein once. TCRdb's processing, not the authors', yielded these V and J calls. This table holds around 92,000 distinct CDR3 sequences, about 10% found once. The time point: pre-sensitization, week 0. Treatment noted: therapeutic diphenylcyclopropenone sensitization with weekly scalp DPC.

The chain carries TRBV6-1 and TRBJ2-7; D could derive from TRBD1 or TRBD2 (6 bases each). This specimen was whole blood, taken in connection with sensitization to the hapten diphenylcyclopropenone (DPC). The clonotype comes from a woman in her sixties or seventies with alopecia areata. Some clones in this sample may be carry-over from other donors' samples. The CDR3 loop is CASRQGTLSYEQYF. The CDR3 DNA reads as TGTGCCAGCAGGCAGGGGACTTTATCCTACGAGCAGTACTTC.